This TCR beta chain originates from a study of vaccination and CD4 T cells after COVID-19. Study-wide context: Participants received two doses of either BNT162b2 or mRNA-1273 vaccine.

Regarding this clonotype: Antigen unknown.

The study sequenced cultured CD4+ T cell DNA using the Oncomine TCR Beta short-read assay. One entry per CDR3 protein, called by TCRdb with MiXCR from the PCR reads. The data hold about 11,000 distinct CDR3 sequences, with 50% to 55% observed a single time. Treatment reported: roughly nine-day PBMC culture with coronavirus spike peptide pools or control peptides (ViraFEST assay). Expansion of antigen-specific T cells with peptide pools by ViraFEST preceded sequencing of TCRs. Every well contained 1.5 million to 2.5 million PBMCs, which were grown with about 9.2 IU/ml IL-2 and 9 to 10 ug/ml peptide pools. CD4+ T cells were isolated by negative selection after more than 8 days of culture. This sequence was found in a human donor who had recovered from COVID-19. Specimen: CD4+ T cells from blood, cultured in vitro.

CDR3 sequence: CASSLAVSTGELFF. The CDR3 nucleotides are TGTGCCAGCAGCTTAGCCGTTAGCACCGGGGAGCTGTTTTTT. The V call is TRBV7-2, the J call TRBJ2-2; D is uncertain. The germline CDR1 and CDR2 sequences are SGHTA and FQGNSA. The CDR3 contains 14 residues. Trimming removed 0 bases from V and 4 bases from J, with 6 bases in between. Together with reference TRBV7-2 and TRBJ2-2, the CDR3 gives the full variable domain: GAGVSQSPSNKVTEKGKDVELRCDPISGHTALYWYRQSLGQGLEFLIYFQGNSAPDKSGLPSDRFSAERTGGSVSTLTIQRTQQEDSAVYLCASSLAVSTGELFFGEGSRLTVL.